The 5 T cell receptor beta chains reported below all come from one sample, sequenced in a study of T-cell memory formation after mild COVID-19 (dated by TCRdb to about 2021). The protocol used for the library was 5' RACE. Sequenced on an Illumina NovaSeq 6000. Clones were called with MiXCR by TCRdb after fastp trimmed the public reads at Q25, and only in-frame beta chains were retained. Duplicate CDR3 protein sequences are folded into a single record with the most common DNA and genes. This sample is represented by fewer than 600,000 distinct CDR3 sequences; about 20% of them were singletons. The top ten constitute about 8.7% of the sample. Input material: PBMCs or a T cell subset sorted from them (not recorded which). Source of these receptors: an adult woman who had mild COVID-19 (a few samples of this study predate the infection). The sample titles of this study are shuffled in the database, so cell type and time point are left out; the donor was told from shared clones.

The CDR3 spells CASSPHRGLEETQYF. The CDR3 nucleotides read TGCGCCAGCAGCCCCCACAGGGGGCTGGAGGAGACCCAGTACTTC. The V call is TRBV4-1, the J call TRBJ2-5; 9 nucleotides line up with TRBD1. The CDR3 has 15 residues. Germline loops: CDR1 MGHRA, CDR2 YSYEKL. J gave up 5 bases and V 4 bases, and 8 bases lay outside the gene matches.

The genes are TRBV6-5 and TRBJ1-1; D is undetermined. V was shortened by 0 bases and J by 1 base, with 21 bases between the two germline ends. In germline, CDR1 is MNHEY, CDR2 SVGAGI. CDR3 length: 19 residues. The CDR3 sequence is CASSYSMFLGIESNTEAFF. CDR3 in DNA: TGTGCCAGCAGTTACTCGATGTTTCTGGGTATAGAGTCGAACACTGAAGCTTTCTTT.

This clonotype turned up a few times. This chain links TRBV4-3 with TRBJ2-7; no reliable D call. The germline V gene encodes CDR1 LGHNA and CDR2 YSLEER. The CDR3 runs 14 residues. Between the trimmed V and J ends, which lost 0 bases and 3 bases, there was a span of 9 bases. The CDR3 region has the DNA TGCGCCAGCAGCCAAGATACCACCGTCTACGAGCAGTACTTC. It yields the protein CASSQDTTVYEQYF.

The chain uses TRBV24-1 and TRBJ1-2, with D possibly TRBD1 on 5 matching bases. Germline V gives CDR1 KGHDR, CDR2 SFDVKD. The CDR3 loop spans 16 amino acids. The germline V and J ends were trimmed by 3 bases and 4 bases, with 17 bases remaining between them. CDR3 sequence (DNA): TGTGCCACCAGTGATACGAGTACCGCAGGGCGCTATGGCTACACCTTC. Translated, it gives CATSDTSTAGRYGYTF.

This clonotype turned up a few times. J is TRBJ2-1 and V is TRBV6-5, with 7 bases lining up with TRBD2. The CDR3 sequence is 14 residues long. Unmatched junction bases numbered 10, after V lost 7 bases and J lost 7 bases. Germline CDR1 reads MNHEY; CDR2 reads SVGAGI. The CDR3 nucleotides are TGTGCCAGCACTAGAAGCGGGATAGGAAATGAGCAGTTCTTC. Translated, it gives CASTRSGIGNEQFF.